This T cell receptor beta chain was identified in a study of T cells after yellow fever vaccination. TCR cDNA, made by 5'RACE template switching, carried an added universal primer site and UMIs. TCRdb recomputed calls from the 5' RACE reads with MiXCR, one row per CDR3 protein. The repertoire holds 29,000 or so distinct CDR3 sequences, with about 4.7% as singletons. The CDR3 extends over 13 amino acids. Germline CDR1 and CDR2: SGHTA and FQGNSA. V lost 5 bases and J lost 6, with 10 bases in between. This clonotype has a count of ten or more. This chain joins TRBV7-2 and TRBJ2-2; D gene ambiguous. The sample consisted of CD8+ T cells sorted from PBMCs, taken 10 days after the yellow fever booster vaccination. The sequence came from a man aged 25 to 45 who received the YFV17D yellow fever vaccine. The DNA for the CDR3 is TGTGCCAGCAGCCCCCCAGAGGCCGGGGAGCTGTTTTTT. This translates into CASSPPEAGELFF.